Each of the 9 T cell receptor beta chains below was sequenced from the same sample in a study of T-cell reconstitution after alpha-beta-depleted transplantation in children. Using unique molecular identifiers, the investigators prepared the TCRbeta library. TCRdb called the PCR reads again in MiXCR, with one record for every CDR3 protein. The repertoire holds 600,000 to 700,000 distinct CDR3 sequences, with approximately 15% as singletons. The material was PBMCs from the stem cell graft donor, obtained from the stem cell graft. The receptors derive from a human donor who donated a stem cell graft to a child with acute myeloid leukemia.

This clonotype was observed at least ten times. CDR3 in amino acids: CSARGGQGGRYEQYF. The CDR3, as DNA: TGCAGTGCTAGAGGTGGACAGGGGGGAAGGTACGAGCAGTACTTC. J is TRBJ2-7 and V is TRBV20-1, with 10 bases matching TRBD1. V lost 1 base to trimming and J lost 4 bases; unmatched junction nucleotides: 7. Germline values: CDR1 DFQATT, CDR2 SNEGSKA (reference sequence). The length of the CDR3 is 15 residues.

This clonotype showed up many times. The V gene is TRBV20-1, the J gene TRBJ2-3; D is possibly TRBD2 (5 bases). V was trimmed by 6 bases and J by 0 bases, leaving 13 bases between them. CDR3 length: 14 amino acids. From germline, CDR1 is DFQATT and CDR2 SNEGSKA (reference sequence). CDR3 DNA: TGCAGTGCAGAGGGCTCCTCTAGCACAGATACGCAGTATTTT. It encodes CSAEGSSSTDTQYF.

This clonotype appeared many times. The rearrangement links TRBV10-3 to TRBJ1-1; no clear D gene. The germline CDR1 and CDR2 sequences are ENHRY and SYGVKD. Trimming removed 3 bases from V and 1 base from J, with 6 bases in between. This CDR3 spans 13 amino acids. CDR3 protein: CAISDQKNTEAFF. CDR3 DNA sequence: TGTGCCATCAGTGATCAGAAGAACACTGAAGCTTTCTTT.

This clonotype came up many times. The chain recombines TRBV28 with TRBJ2-1; tentative D call: TRBD2 (6 bases). Germline V gives CDR1 MDHEN, CDR2 SYDVKM. The CDR3 is 16 residues long. V was cut by 6 bases and J by 5 bases, with 20 bases left in between. The CDR3 reads CASSSPLAGYDNEQFF. CDR3 DNA sequence: TGTGCCAGCAGCTCCCCCTTGGCGGGGTATGACAATGAGCAGTTCTTC. Full variable domain (outside the CDR3, taken from reference TRBV28 and TRBJ2-1): DVKVTQSSRYLVKRTGEKVFLECVQDMDHENMFWYRQDPGLGLRLIYFSYDVKMKEKGDIPEGYSVSREKKERFSLILESASTNQTSMYLCASSSPLAGYDNEQFFGPGTRLTVL.

This clonotype occurred many times. The chain joins TRBV20-1 to TRBJ1-6, with D possibly being TRBD1 (6 bases). In germline, CDR1 is DFQATT, CDR2 SNEGSKA (reference sequence). Trimming cost V 7 bases and J 7 bases, with 14 bases left between them. The CDR3 spans 13 residues. This CDR3 is CSVPPGTNSPLHF. The CDR3 DNA reads TGCAGTGTTCCGCCTGGGACAAATTCACCCCTCCACTTT.

This clonotype has ten or more counts. The genes are TRBV6-5 and TRBJ2-5, with D possibly being TRBD1 or TRBD2 (5 bases each). V was cut by 0 bases and J by 0 bases, with 20 bases left in between. Germline CDR1 is MNHEY and CDR2 is SVGAGI. This CDR3 is 19 amino acids long. This CDR3 is CASSYSGPRRSRYQETQYF. CDR3 in DNA: TGTGCCAGCAGTTACTCGGGACCCAGACGTTCTAGATACCAAGAGACCCAGTACTTC.

In its sample, this clonotype was seen many times. V is TRBV5-5 and J is TRBJ2-3, with unresolved D. The germline V gene encodes CDR1 SGHKS and CDR2 YYEKEE (reference sequence). The CDR3 contains 13 residues. Deletions cut 1 base from V and 6 bases from J, with 9 bases between. The CDR3 protein is CASSLTVVDTQYF. CDR3 bases: TGTGCCAGCAGCTTGACCGTGGTGGATACGCAGTATTTT.

About this clonotype itself: This sequence may be a read error, since a much larger clone differs from it by one base. V is TRBV29-1 and J is TRBJ1-2, with a tentative D call TRBD1 (5 bases). The germline gives CDR1 SQVTM, CDR2 ANQGSEA. This CDR3 spans 14 amino acids. The CDR3 nucleotides are TGCTGCGTTTGGCGGGGTGGGGGAATGGATGGCTACACCTTC. Amino acids: CCVWRGGGMDGYTF.

In its sample, this clonotype was seen many times. The chain recombines TRBV12-3 or TRBV12-4 with TRBJ2-2, with D tentatively TRBD1 (5 bases). V shed 5 bases and J shed 0 bases, with 10 bases lying between them. CDR3 length: 15 amino acids. CDR3 sequence reads: CASSPDSPNTGELFF. The CDR3 DNA reads as TGTGCCAGCAGTCCTGACAGTCCGAACACCGGGGAGCTGTTTTTT.